This is a list of T cell receptor beta chains from one sample in a study of blood T cell repertoires in COVID-19. Repertoires were generated with immunoSEQ multiplex PCR, while TCRdb's copy carries only in-frame clones and drops some. The table records under 200,000 clones, around 80% of them present only once. Input material: peripheral blood. The source is a woman aged 70-85 years with COVID-19, enrolled during active disease. The CDR3 runs from the conserved cysteine through the conserved F or W. Each record gives: J gene, V gene, D gene, clone size, CDR3 DNA, CDR3 protein. A D gene is named only where the DNA matches it firmly. Not every row has a clone size; where given, it reads once, few, many or a size class.

>TRBJ1-6|TRBV7-9|-|-
TGTGCCAGCAGCTTAAATCCCCAGGGTACTTCACCCCTCCACTTT
CASSLNPQGTSPLHF
>TRBJ2-5|TRBV2|TRBD1|-
TGTGCCAGCATCGGCAGGGGGCGAGAGACCCAGTACTTC
CASIGRGRETQYF
>TRBJ1-4|TRBV6-5|-|-
TGTGCCAGCAGTTACTCGGGGCGTAATGAAAAACTGTTTTTT
CASSYSGRNEKLFF
>TRBJ2-3|TRBV4-1|TRBD2|-
TGCGCCAGCAGCCATGGGACTAGCGGGCGAAGCACAGATACGCAGTATTTT
CASSHGTSGRSTDTQYF
>TRBJ2-1|TRBV30|-|-
TGTGCCTGGAGTGTACTCGGCGGCGGGAACAATGAGCAGTTCTTC
CAWSVLGGGNNEQFF
>TRBJ2-1|TRBV19|TRBD2|-
TGTGCCAGTACCCCCCTCGCGGGAGTTTGGAATGAGCAGTTCTTC
CASTPLAGVWNEQFF
>TRBJ1-1|TRBV28|-|-
TGTGCCAGCCACAGTTTCGGACAGTTTGGGGAAGCTTTCTTT
CASHSFGQFGEAFF
>TRBJ1-2|TRBV2|TRBD1|-
TGTGCCAGCATAGATTCCGGGACAGGAAAGGGCTACACCTTC
CASIDSGTGKGYTF
>TRBJ1-4|TRBV5-1|-|-
TGCGCCAGCAGCACGGACAGTGGCGAAAAACTGTTTTTT
CASSTDSGEKLFF
>TRBJ2-1|TRBV5-5|TRBD1|-
TGTGCCAGCAGCTACCCGGGACAGGGGCGTCGTGAGCAGTTCTTC
CASSYPGQGRREQFF
>TRBJ2-1|TRBV7-9|-|-
TGTGCCAGCAGCTCTAGCGACTCGACCCCGTATGAGCAGTTCTTC
CASSSSDSTPYEQFF
>TRBJ1-1|TRBV7-9|-|-
TGTGCCAGCAGCTCCAAAGGGGGTGGGGAAGAGAACACTGAAGCTTTCTTT
CASSSKGGGEENTEAFF
>TRBJ2-1|TRBV19|TRBD2|once
TGTGCCAGTAGCGTCCGGGGGGGACCGGGTACTAATGAGCAGTTCTTC
CASSVRGGPGTNEQFF
>TRBJ2-1|TRBV5-1|TRBD2|-
TGCGCCAGCAGCTTGGATGAAGGGACTAGGTCATTCTTC
CASSLDEGTRSFF
>TRBJ2-6|TRBV19|TRBD2|-
TGTGCCAGTAGTATCTACGGGGGGGCTGGGGCCAACGTCCTGACTTTC
CASSIYGGAGANVLTF
>TRBJ2-1|TRBV7-9|-|-
TGTGCCAGCAGCTTAGATGGGGCCAACAATGAGCAGTTCTTC
CASSLDGANNEQFF
>TRBJ2-3|TRBV30|-|-
TGTGCCCTTAGCGTTAGAGTCACAGATACGCAGTATTTT
CALSVRVTDTQYF
>TRBJ2-3|TRBV5-6|-|-
TGTGCCAGCAGCTTTTGGAGCAGCGCCGCAGATACGCAGTATTTT
CASSFWSSAADTQYF
>TRBJ1-4|TRBV2|-|-
TGTGCCAGCAGGGGCCCTAATGAAAAACTGTTTTTT
CASRGPNEKLFF
>TRBJ2-2|TRBV10-3|TRBD2|-
TGTGCCATCGCTGGGCTAGCGGGAGCGAGCACCGGGGAGTTGTTTTTT
CAIAGLAGASTGELFF
>TRBJ1-3|TRBV6-6|-|-
TGTGCCAGCAGTTACCGACAGGGAAACACCATATATTTT
CASSYRQGNTIYF
>TRBJ1-2|TRBV3-1/TRBV3-2|-|-
TGTGCCAGCAGCCACCTATCTGGAGCATCTGGCTACACCTTC
CASSHLSGASGYTF
>TRBJ1-6|TRBV4-2|TRBD1|-
TGTGCCAGCAGCGGGCGCGGGACAGGGGTTTCACCCCTCCACTTT
CASSGRGTGVSPLHF
>TRBJ1-2|TRBV28|-|-
TGTGCCAGCAGTCCCCCGAAGGCGGCTAACTATGGCTACACCTTC
CASSPPKAANYGYTF
>TRBJ1-5|TRBV28|-|few
TGTGCCAGCAGCGGGACTCCCTATAGCAATCAGCCCCAGCATTTT
CASSGTPYSNQPQHF
>TRBJ2-1|TRBV5-6|TRBD2|once
TGTGCCAGCAGCTTTACCCTAGCGGGGGACAATGAGCAGTTCTTC
CASSFTLAGDNEQFF
>TRBJ1-1|TRBV7-2|-|-
TGTGCCAGCAGCTCGAATTCCGACAGGAACACTGAAGCTTTCTTT
CASSSNSDRNTEAFF
>TRBJ2-5|TRBV6-1|-|-
TGTGCCAGCAGTGAAGGGGGCACCCCCCGGGAGACCCAGTACTTC
CASSEGGTPRETQYF
>TRBJ1-1|TRBV30|-|-
TGTGCCTGGAGCCGGAGAACTGAAGCTTTCTTT
CAWSRRTEAFF
>TRBJ1-1|TRBV28|-|-
TGTGCCTCCAGGGAAAACACTGAAGCTTTCTTT
CASRENTEAFF
>TRBJ2-2|TRBV5-1|TRBD1|-
TGCGCCAGCAGCTCCGGACAGGAGTACACCGGGGAGCTGTTTTTT
CASSSGQEYTGELFF
>TRBJ2-1|TRBV2|-|-
TGTGCCAGCAGTGAATCGGGACTCTTCAACAATGAGCAGTTCTTC
CASSESGLFNNEQFF
>TRBJ2-2|TRBV21-1|-|-
TGTGCCAGCACGAGGGCCCCAAACACCGGGGAGCTGTTTTTT
CASTRAPNTGELFF